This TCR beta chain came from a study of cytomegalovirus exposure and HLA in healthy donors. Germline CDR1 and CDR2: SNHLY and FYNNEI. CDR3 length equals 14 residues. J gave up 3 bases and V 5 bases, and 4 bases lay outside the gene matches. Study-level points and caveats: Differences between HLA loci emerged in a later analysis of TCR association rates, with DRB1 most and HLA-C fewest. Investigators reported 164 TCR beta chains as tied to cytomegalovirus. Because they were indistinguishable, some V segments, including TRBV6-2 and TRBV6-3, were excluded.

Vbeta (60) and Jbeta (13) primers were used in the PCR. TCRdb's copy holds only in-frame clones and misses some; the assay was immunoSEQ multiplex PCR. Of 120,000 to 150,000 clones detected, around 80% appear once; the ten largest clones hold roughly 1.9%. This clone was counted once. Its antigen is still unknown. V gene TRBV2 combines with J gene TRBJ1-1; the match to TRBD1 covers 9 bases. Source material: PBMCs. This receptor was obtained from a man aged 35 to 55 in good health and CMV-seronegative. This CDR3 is CASSLTGGDTEAFF. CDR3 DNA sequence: TGTGCCAGCAGTTTGACAGGGGGGGACACTGAAGCTTTCTTT.